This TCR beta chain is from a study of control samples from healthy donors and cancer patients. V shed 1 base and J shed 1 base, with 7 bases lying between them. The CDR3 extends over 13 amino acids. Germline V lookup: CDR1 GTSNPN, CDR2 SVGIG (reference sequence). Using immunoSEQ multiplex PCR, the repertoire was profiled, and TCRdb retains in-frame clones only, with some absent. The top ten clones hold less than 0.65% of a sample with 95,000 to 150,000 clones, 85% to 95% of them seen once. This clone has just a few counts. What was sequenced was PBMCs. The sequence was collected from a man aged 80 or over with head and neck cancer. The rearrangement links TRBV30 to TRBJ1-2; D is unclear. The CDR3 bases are TGTGCCTGGAGTGGGGATTTTAACTATGGCTACACCTTC. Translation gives CAWSGDFNYGYTF.